The clone carrying this T cell receptor beta chain was seen a single time. The antigen is undetermined. This sample is drawn from a study of T cell repertoires in cytomegalovirus infection. Trimming removed 5 bases at V and 2 bases at J, with 11 bases between. CDR3 length: 13 residues. Germline CDR1 is DFQATT and CDR2 is SNEGSKA (reference sequence). TCRdb fed the reads into MiXCR, producing one record per CDR3 protein. The repertoire includes 900,000 to 950,000 distinct CDR3 sequences, around 30% of them detected once, and around 15% sits in the top ten. This sequence originates from a human donor in good health (CMV status not recorded). Some clones in this sample may be carry-over from other donors' samples. The input for sequencing was cultured CD8+ T cells from PBMCs, taken from culture after CMV antigen stimulation. The J gene is TRBJ2-3, the V gene TRBV20-1; D remains ambiguous. CDR3 sequence reads: CSAPESYTDTQYF. In nucleotides, the CDR3 is TGCAGTGCTCCGGAGTCCTACACAGATACGCAGTATTTT.